This TCR beta chain was sequenced during a study of shared clonotypes between healthy human individuals. Method: immunoSEQ multiplex PCR; TCRdb's copy keeps in-frame clones and lacks some. The sample carries about 2.1 million clones, just over 90% recorded once. The germline gives CDR1 MDHEN, CDR2 SYDVKM. There are 13 residues in the CDR3. The V gene lost 6 bases and the J gene lost 3 bases, with 12 bases spanning the gap. CD45RO-negative, CCR7-positively selected cells formed the naive CD8 fraction, excluding terminally differentiated effector memory CD45RA+ cells. Material for sequencing was naive CD8+ T cells from PBMCs. The source is a man aged 18-30 years in good health. Some clones in this sample may be carry-over from other donors' samples. This chain joins TRBV28 and TRBJ2-7, with a possible D match to TRBD1 (5 bases). DNA for the CDR3: TGTGCCAGCAGCCGGAAAACAGGCTACGAGCAGTACTTC. It is translated as CASSRKTGYEQYF.